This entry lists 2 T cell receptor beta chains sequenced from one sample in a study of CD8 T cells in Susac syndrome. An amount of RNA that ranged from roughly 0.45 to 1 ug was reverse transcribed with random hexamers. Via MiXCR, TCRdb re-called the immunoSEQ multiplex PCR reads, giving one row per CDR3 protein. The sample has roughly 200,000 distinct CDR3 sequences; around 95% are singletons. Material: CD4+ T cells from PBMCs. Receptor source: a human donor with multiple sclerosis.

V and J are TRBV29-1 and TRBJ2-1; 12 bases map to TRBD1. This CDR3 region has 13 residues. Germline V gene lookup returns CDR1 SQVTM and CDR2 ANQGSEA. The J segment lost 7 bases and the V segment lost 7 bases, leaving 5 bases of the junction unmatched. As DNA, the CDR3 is TGCAGCGCACCGGGACAGGGGGCAAATGAGCAGTTCTTC. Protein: CSAPGQGANEQFF.

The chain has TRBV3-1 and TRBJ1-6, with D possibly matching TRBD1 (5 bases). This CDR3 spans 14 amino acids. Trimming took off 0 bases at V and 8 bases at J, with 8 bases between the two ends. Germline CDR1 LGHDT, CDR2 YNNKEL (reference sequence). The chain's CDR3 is CASSQDLGDSPLHF. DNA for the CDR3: TGTGCCAGCAGCCAAGATCTGGGGGATTCACCCCTCCACTTT.